The 20 T cell receptor beta chains given below trace back to one sample, sequenced in a study of CD4 T cells in relation to SARS-CoV-2 and coronaviruses (dated by TCRdb to about 2021). Their target antigens are unknown. CD4+ T cells from unexposed donors were collected before the COVID-19 pandemic (2011-2018). The EasySep CD4+ T cell isolation kit was used to isolate CD4+ T cells once the cultures had run for about 11 days. Library prep was done by the immunoSEQ multiplex PCR assay. TCRdb mirrors the immuneACCESS table, restricted to in-frame sequences. Some clones are absent from its copies; in checked studies, under half trace to an unresolved V gene, and the reason for the others is unknown. For this sample there are about 21,000 clones; 72% appear just once. Jointly, the top ten make up 16% of the sample. Material: CD4+ T cells from PBMCs, cultured in vitro. The receptor source for this set is a human donor in good health.

The J gene is TRBJ2-3, the V gene TRBV7-9, with D possibly being TRBD1 (5 bases). Germline loops: CDR1 SEHNR, CDR2 FQNEAQ (reference sequence). The V gene lost 1 base and the J gene lost 1 base, with 18 bases spanning the gap. The CDR3 extends over 18 amino acids. The CDR3 sequence is CASSLVRRTGRGTDTQYF. In nucleotides, the CDR3 is TGTGCCAGCAGCTTAGTTCGTCGCACCGGCAGGGGCACAGATACGCAGTATTTT.

The chain employs TRBV5-1 and TRBJ2-3; D remains unclear. Germline V CDR1 and CDR2: SGHRS, YFSETQ. Between the trimmed V and J ends, which lost 0 bases and 6 bases, there was a span of 5 bases. The CDR3 is made up of 12 amino acids. DNA of the CDR3: TGCGCCAGCAGCTTGGAGGAGGATACGCAGTATTTT. Its translation: CASSLEEDTQYF.

V usage is TRBV7-9 and J usage is TRBJ2-7, with a possible D match to TRBD2 (6 bases). V was cut by 5 bases and J by 7 bases, with 15 bases left in between. The CDR3 extends over 13 amino acids. Germline-derived CDR1 and CDR2 are SEHNR and FQNEAQ (reference sequence). The CDR3 region is CASSPEGGREQYF. CDR3 bases: TGTGCCAGCAGCCCGGAAGGAGGGCGTGAGCAGTACTTC.

Remarks on this clone: A read error may account for a junction end that differs from germline. This chain links TRBV18 with TRBJ2-3, with a weak D call TRBD1 (5 bases). The CDR3 is 14 amino acids. The V gene's germline CDR1 is KGHSH and CDR2 LQKENI. The CDR3 here is CASSQGALADTQYF. CDR3 coding DNA: TGTGCCAGTTCACAAGGGGCGTTGGCAGATACGCAGTATTTT.

This clone was observed a few times. The chain joins TRBV7-7 to TRBJ2-5; 8 bases map to TRBD2. The CDR3 has 16 amino acids. Germline CDR1 is SSHAT and CDR2 is FNYEAQ (reference sequence). The V gene end was trimmed by 4 bases and the J gene end by 5 bases; junction bases not matched to a gene: 12. The CDR3 DNA is TGTGCCAGCAGCTACAACTCCGGGGGGGCGCAGGAGACCCAGTACTTC. Its protein is CASSYNSGGAQETQYF.

This chain connects TRBV5-6 to TRBJ2-7; D unresolved. The germline V and J ends were trimmed by 2 bases and 3 bases, with 6 bases remaining between them. There are 12 residues in the CDR3. Germline lookup yields CDR1 SGHDT and CDR2 YYEEEE. CDR3 protein: CASSLSRYEQYF. The CDR3 DNA follows: TGTGCCAGCAGCTTATCTCGCTACGAGCAGTACTTC.

This clone has a handful of counts. The rearrangement links TRBV28 to TRBJ2-7; 8 nucleotides line up with TRBD2. The CDR3 contains 16 residues. The V gene end was trimmed by 3 bases and the J gene end by 0 bases; junction bases not matched to a gene: 7. The V gene's germline CDR1 is MDHEN and CDR2 SYDVKM. CDR3 sequence reads: CASSFRLAGLSYEQYF. The CDR3 DNA follows: TGTGCCAGCAGTTTCCGGCTAGCGGGTCTCTCCTACGAGCAGTACTTC. Supplemented by reference TRBV28 and TRBJ2-7, the full variable domain reads DVKVTQSSRYLVKRTGEKVFLECVQDMDHENMFWYRQDPGLGLRLIYFSYDVKMKEKGDIPEGYSVSREKKERFSLILESASTNQTSMYLCASSFRLAGLSYEQYFGPGTRLTVT.

The chain combines TRBV28 with TRBJ2-7; perhaps TRBD2 as D (5 bases). CDR1 MDHEN and CDR2 SYDVKM come from the germline V gene. The germline V and J ends were trimmed by 8 bases and 9 bases, with 14 bases remaining between them. The CDR3 extends over 11 amino acids. This CDR3 reads CASGSSFGQYF. The CDR3 bases are TGTGCCAGCGGGAGTTCGTTCGGGCAGTACTTC. Full variable domain (rest looked up from reference TRBV28 and TRBJ2-7): DVKVTQSSRYLVKRTGEKVFLECVQDMDHENMFWYRQDPGLGLRLIYFSYDVKMKEKGDIPEGYSVSREKKERFSLILESASTNQTSMYLCASGSSFGQYFGPGTRLTVT.

The chain recombines TRBV6-6 with TRBJ1-6; TRBD1 agrees at 9 bases. The CDR3 consists of 14 residues. The germline gives CDR1 MNHNY, CDR2 SVGAGI (reference sequence). Trimming took 6 bases from V and 4 from J; bases not matched to a gene: 1. For the CDR3, the DNA is TGTGCCAGCAGCGGGACAGGGTATAATTCACCCCTCCACTTT. Translated: CASSGTGYNSPLHF.

The chain has TRBV11-3 and TRBJ2-2; TRBD2 matches at 8 bases. CDR1 SGHNT and CDR2 YENEEA come from the germline V gene. V dropped 5 bases and J dropped 2; count of bases not matched to a gene: 10. The length of the CDR3 is 17 residues. Here the CDR3 reads CASSQFGGASNTGELFF. In nucleotides, the CDR3 is TGTGCCAGCAGCCAATTCGGGGGGGCTTCTAACACCGGGGAGCTGTTTTTT. Together with reference TRBV11-3 and TRBJ2-2, the CDR3 gives the full variable domain: EAGVVQSPRYKIIEKKQPVAFWCNPISGHNTLYWYLQNLGQGPELLIRYENEEAVDDSQLPKDRFSAERLKGVDSTLKIQPAELGDSAVYLCASSQFGGASNTGELFFGEGSRLTVL.

CDR3 loop: CASSLGRTHTEAFF. The CDR3 coding sequence is TGTGCCAGCAGCTTAGGGCGCACCCACACTGAAGCTTTCTTT. The rearrangement links TRBV7-2 to TRBJ1-1; D unclear. The CDR3 totals 14 residues. V was trimmed by 1 base and J by 3 bases, leaving 9 bases between them. CDR1 SGHTA and CDR2 FQGNSA come from the germline V gene.

This clone was seen a handful of times. The gene calls are TRBV4-1 and TRBJ1-5, with D perhaps matching TRBD1 (6 bases). Per germline, CDR1 MGHRA and CDR2 YSYEKL. V gave up 1 base and J gave up 3 bases, with 16 bases separating them. This CDR3 spans 17 amino acids. The CDR3 loop reads CASSQGRQARNNQPQHF. CDR3 nucleotide sequence: TGCGCCAGCAGCCAAGGGCGACAGGCGAGGAACAATCAGCCCCAGCATTTT.

The chain carries TRBV5-1 and TRBJ1-4, with TRBD1 matching 10 bases. The trim removed 1 base at V and 5 bases at J, leaving 5 bases unmatched. Germline V gene sequence: CDR1 SGHRS, CDR2 YFSETQ. The CDR3 totals 16 residues. DNA for the CDR3: TGCGCCAGCAGCTTGTACCGGGGACAGGGGAATGAAAAACTGTTTTTT. This gives the protein CASSLYRGQGNEKLFF. The full variable domain, its missing parts supplied by reference TRBV5-1 and TRBJ1-4, is KAGVTQTPRYLIKTRGQQVTLSCSPISGHRSVSWYQQTPGQGLQFLFEYFSETQRNKGNFPGRFSGRQFSNSRSEMNVSTLELGDSALYLCASSLYRGQGNEKLFFGSGTQLSVL.

J is TRBJ1-4 and V is TRBV4-3; possible D gene TRBD1, 6 bases. Deletions cut 4 bases from V and 0 bases from J, with 12 bases between. Germline lookup yields CDR1 LGHNA and CDR2 YSLEER. This CDR3 contains 16 residues. In DNA, the CDR3 is TGCGCCAGCAGCCCTCGGGGGCTAGCAACTAATGAAAAACTGTTTTTT. Its translation is CASSPRGLATNEKLFF.

This clone was observed a few times. This chain joins TRBV19 and TRBJ1-2, with D possibly TRBD1 on 5 matching bases. There are 14 residues in the CDR3. V was clipped by 7 bases and J by 8 bases, with 20 bases between them. CDR1 is LNHDA and CDR2 is SQIVND in the germline V gene (reference sequence). CDR3 nucleotides: TGTGCCAGTACCCCTCGGGAGGGGCTTCGGGGCTACACCTTC. It yields the protein CASTPREGLRGYTF.

This sequence joins TRBV5-1 and TRBJ2-1, with 13 bases that match TRBD2. Germline CDR1 and CDR2: SGHRS and YFSETQ. This CDR3 is 17 amino acids long. V shed 0 bases and J 8 bases; nucleotides not matched to a gene: 8. The chain's CDR3 is CASSLATSGGASDEQFF. The CDR3, as DNA: TGCGCCAGCAGCTTGGCAACTAGCGGGGGGGCCTCAGATGAGCAGTTCTTC.

The chain links TRBV27 to TRBJ1-5; TRBD1 might be the D (5 bases). The CDR3 extends over 17 amino acids. V lost 5 bases and J 2 bases, leaving 19 bases between the germline ends. Germline V lookup: CDR1 MNHEY, CDR2 SMNVEV (reference sequence). In DNA, the CDR3 is TGTGCCAGCAGTCCAGACCACAGGCGGGGGGGCAATCAGCCCCAGCATTTT. Protein: CASSPDHRRGGNQPQHF.

The chain recombines TRBV5-8 with TRBJ2-5, with 14 bases identical to TRBD2. V gave up 2 bases and J gave up 2 bases; unmatched junction bases: 8. This CDR3 has 18 residues. CDR1 is SGHTS, CDR2 YDEGEE, per germline. CDR3 coding DNA: TGTGCCAGCAGCTTCTCCGGGACTAGCGGGAGACAACAAGAGACCCAGTACTTC. Translated, it gives CASSFSGTSGRQQETQYF.

The chain has TRBV27 and TRBJ2-3; TRBD2 agrees at 14 bases. The germline gives CDR1 MNHEY, CDR2 SMNVEV (reference sequence). The CDR3 length is 16 residues. Trimming at V came to 4 bases and at J to 6 bases, leaving 6 bases not matched to a gene. This chain's CDR3 is CASSWGLAGVFDTQYF. The CDR3 DNA is TGTGCCAGCAGTTGGGGACTAGCGGGAGTATTCGATACGCAGTATTTT.

The V gene is TRBV29-1, the J gene TRBJ2-1; 7 bases match TRBD1. Germline CDR1 is SQVTM and CDR2 is ANQGSEA. V was clipped by 3 bases and J by 7 bases; unmatched bases: 6. The CDR3 contains 13 residues. Here the CDR3 reads CSVDLDRDNEQFF. The CDR3 nucleotides read TGCAGCGTTGACTTAGACAGGGATAATGAGCAGTTCTTC.